This T cell receptor delta chain is from a study of gamma-delta chains in newborns, infants, children. Study background: Microbial exposure reportedly drives polyclonal innate γδ T cell expansion after birth.

TCRdb re-processed the reads using CATT. The repertoire holds some 12,000 delta-chain clones, with about 8.8% as singletons. This clone occurred a few times. The identical CDR3 is also encoded by other nucleotide sequences in the sample. V lost 1 base and J lost 0; bases outside the gene matches: 7. The CDR3 spans 18 residues. Germline V lookup: CDR1 GEAIGNYY, CDR2 EKD. J is TRDJ2 and V is TRDV2, with TRDD3 matching 10 bases. Sequencing used blood. The TCR originated in a child who was a newborn, infant or young child, either healthy, febrile or measles-vaccinated (not recorded which). CDR3 amino acids: CACDTVLGDPALTAQLFF. The CDR3 DNA reads as TGTGCCTGTGACACTGTACTGGGGGATCCAGCTTTGACAGCACAACTCTTCTTT.